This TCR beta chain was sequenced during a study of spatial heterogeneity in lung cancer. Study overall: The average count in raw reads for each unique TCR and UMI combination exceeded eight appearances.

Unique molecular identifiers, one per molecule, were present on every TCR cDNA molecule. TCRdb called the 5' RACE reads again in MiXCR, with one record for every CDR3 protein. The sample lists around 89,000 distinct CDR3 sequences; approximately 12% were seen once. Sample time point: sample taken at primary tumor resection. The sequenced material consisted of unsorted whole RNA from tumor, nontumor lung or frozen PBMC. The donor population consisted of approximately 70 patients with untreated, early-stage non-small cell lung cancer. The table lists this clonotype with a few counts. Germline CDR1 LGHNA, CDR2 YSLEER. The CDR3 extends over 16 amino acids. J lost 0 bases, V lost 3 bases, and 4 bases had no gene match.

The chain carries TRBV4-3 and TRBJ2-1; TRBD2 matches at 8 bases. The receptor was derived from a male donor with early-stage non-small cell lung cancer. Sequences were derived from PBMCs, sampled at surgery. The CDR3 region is CASSQEGTSSYNEQFF. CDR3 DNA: TGCGCCAGCAGCCAGGAAGGGACTAGCTCCTACAATGAGCAGTTCTTC.